The 25 T cell receptor beta chains presented below share a single source sample, sequenced in a study of T cells in Graves' hyperthyroidism and ophthalmopathy. The investigators amplified TCR beta CDR3 regions from RNA transcripts. The primer set for the first-round RT-PCR of the TCR CDR3 was HTBI. TCRdb redid the calling of the multiplex PCR reads with MiXCR, one entry per CDR3 protein. The sample holds more than 300,000 distinct CDR3 sequences; around 14% are singletons and the top ten take 20% to 25%. Sequencing was carried out using blood. The receptor source for this set is a woman between 25 and 40 years old with Graves' hyperthyroidism.

In this sample, this clonotype turned up many times. This CDR3 reads CSAGTGYGELFF. CDR3 DNA: TGCAGTGCCGGGACAGGGTACGGGGAGCTGTTTTTT. This chain connects TRBV20-1 to TRBJ2-2, with 9 bases fitting TRBD1. Germline CDR1 DFQATT, CDR2 SNEGSKA (reference sequence). This CDR3 spans 12 amino acids. Unmatched junction bases numbered 3, after V lost 6 bases and J lost 7 bases.

This clonotype was recorded many times. V gene TRBV9 combines with J gene TRBJ1-4; D call uncertain. Per germline, CDR1 SGDLS and CDR2 YYNGEE. CDR3 size: 15 residues. V gave up 4 bases and J gave up 3 bases, with 13 bases separating them. The CDR3 region is CASSSEGQSNEKLFF. As DNA, the CDR3 is TGTGCCAGCAGCTCAGAAGGGCAATCTAATGAAAAACTGTTTTTT.

A note on this clonotype: This sequence may be a read error, since a much larger clone differs from it by one base. The CDR3 spells CASRSSGSPPTGELFF. The CDR3 nucleotides are TGTGCCAGCAGATCTAGCGGGAGTCCCCCAACCGGGGAGCTGTTTTTT. V is TRBV27 and J is TRBJ2-2, with 10 bases aligning to TRBD2. The CDR3 is 16 amino acids. From germline, CDR1 is MNHEY and CDR2 SMNVEV (reference sequence). The V segment lost 6 bases and the J segment 5 bases; nucleotides outside the gene matches: 9.

This clonotype has just a few counts. The chain combines TRBV3-1 with TRBJ2-1; D is undetermined. V was clipped by 4 bases and J by 5 bases, with 6 bases between them. Germline-derived CDR1 and CDR2 are LGHDT and YNNKEL (reference sequence). The CDR3 has 12 amino acids. The chain's CDR3 is CASSRSDNEQFF. The CDR3 DNA reads TGTGCCAGCAGCCGTAGTGACAATGAGCAGTTCTTC.

This clonotype was observed at least ten times. This rearrangement joins TRBV2 to TRBJ1-1; no clear D gene. This CDR3 is 11 amino acids long. V was clipped by 9 bases and J by 3 bases, with 8 bases between them. The V gene's germline CDR1 is SNHLY and CDR2 FYNNEI. In DNA form, the CDR3 reads TGTGCCAGTGGCTCTCACACTGAAGCTTTCTTT. The encoded protein is CASGSHTEAFF.

The rearrangement uses TRBV5-4 and TRBJ2-5; 13 nucleotides agree with TRBD2. The CDR3 covers 16 residues. V lost 4 bases and J lost 1; bases outside the gene matches: 4. CDR1 and CDR2 (germline): SGHNT, YYREEE (reference sequence). Here the CDR3 DNA reads TGTGCCAGCAGCCCTAGACTAGCGGGAGGCCAAGAGACCCAGTACTTC. Its translation: CASSPRLAGGQETQYF.

This clonotype came up a few times. This sequence joins TRBV3-1 and TRBJ1-4, with D unresolved. The V gene lost 0 bases and the J gene lost 2 bases, with 10 bases spanning the gap. The CDR3 is 16 amino acids. Germline lookup yields CDR1 LGHDT and CDR2 YNNKEL (reference sequence). CDR3 loop: CASSQDPTGTNEKLFF. In DNA form, the CDR3 reads TGTGCCAGCAGCCAAGATCCGACGGGGACTAATGAAAAACTGTTTTTT.

This clonotype showed up just a few times. The chain carries TRBV27 and TRBJ1-2; D possibly corresponds to TRBD1 (5 bases). The CDR3 totals 13 residues. V lost 3 bases and J lost 4, with 9 bases in between. Germline V lookup: CDR1 MNHEY, CDR2 SMNVEV (reference sequence). The CDR3 DNA is TGTGCCAGCAGTTTTGGGGGGACCTATGGCTACACCTTC. Translated: CASSFGGTYGYTF.

The chain combines TRBV9 with TRBJ2-1; D may be TRBD2 (5 bases). The CDR3 consists of 14 residues. Trimming pared 7 bases from V and 5 bases from J, leaving 16 bases between. Germline V gene sequence: CDR1 SGDLS, CDR2 YYNGEE. CDR3 protein: CASDSGLTNNEQFF. The CDR3 bases are TGTGCCAGCGATTCAGGACTGACGAACAATGAGCAGTTCTTC.

With respect to this clonotype: One base away lies a much larger clone, so this may be a sequencing read error. This chain connects TRBV28 to TRBJ1-6; no clear D gene. CDR3 length: 14 amino acids. CDR1 is MDHEN and CDR2 is SYDVKM in the germline V gene. Trimming pared 5 bases from V and 9 bases from J, leaving 14 bases between. The CDR3 here is CASSIIRNTSPLHF. As DNA, the CDR3 is TGTGCCAGCAGTATAATACGGAATACTTCACCCCTCCACTTT.

This clonotype was detected many times. This rearrangement joins TRBV28 to TRBJ2-7; a possible D gene is TRBD1 (5 bases). Germline values: CDR1 MDHEN, CDR2 SYDVKM. V was shortened by 10 bases and J by 5 bases, with 24 bases between the two germline ends. CDR3 length: 15 residues. This CDR3 reads CATKLDSAVINEQYF. CDR3 DNA sequence: TGTGCCACCAAGCTCGACAGCGCGGTCATCAACGAGCAGTACTTC.

This clonotype was counted between two and nine times. The rearrangement uses TRBV5-1 and TRBJ1-1; a weak D match, TRBD1 (6 bases). The V gene's germline CDR1 is SGHRS and CDR2 YFSETQ. The CDR3 has 14 amino acids. V shed 4 bases and J shed 4 bases, with 14 bases lying between them. The CDR3: CASSPDSRGTEAFF. CDR3 in DNA: TGCGCCAGCAGCCCAGATTCCAGGGGCACTGAAGCTTTCTTT.

In this sample, this clonotype turned up a few times. For the CDR3, the DNA is TGCGCCAGCGGCTCGGGGCCCATGAACACTGAAGCTTTCTTT. Its protein product is CASGSGPMNTEAFF. The gene calls are TRBV5-1 and TRBJ1-1; a weak D match, TRBD1 (5 bases). Per germline, CDR1 SGHRS and CDR2 YFSETQ. V lost 7 bases and J 0 bases, leaving 13 bases between the germline ends. The CDR3 is 14 residues long.

To note about this clonotype: A much bigger clone sits one base away, suggesting this may be a read error. This sequence joins TRBV29-1 and TRBJ2-1, with 11 bases lining up with TRBD2. CDR3 size: 18 residues. Germline CDR1 is SQVTM and CDR2 is ANQGSEA. Unmatched junction bases numbered 14, after V lost 7 bases and J lost 0 bases. The CDR3 region has the DNA TGCAGCGGTGAGGGTCTAGCGGGAGGCCGGAGCTCCTACAATGAGCAGTTCTTC. This translates into CSGEGLAGGRSSYNEQFF.

This clonotype has a count of ten or more. This rearrangement joins TRBV28 to TRBJ2-5; 12 bases line up with TRBD2. Germline CDR1 MDHEN, CDR2 SYDVKM. The V and J ends lost 5 bases and 4 bases, in that order; junction bases with no gene match: 11. CDR3 length: 17 residues. The CDR3 here is CASSQTRGLAGPETQYF. CDR3 DNA: TGTGCCAGCAGTCAGACACGTGGACTAGCGGGACCAGAGACCCAGTACTTC.

This clonotype was recorded a few times. The chain employs TRBV7-9 and TRBJ2-6; D unclear. V gave up 7 bases and J gave up 4 bases, with 17 bases separating them. The germline V gene encodes CDR1 SEHNR and CDR2 FQNEAQ (reference sequence). The CDR3 is 16 amino acids. The DNA of the CDR3 is TGTGCCAGCATCCTCCCAACCGGATCCGGGGCCAACGTCCTGACTTTC. Protein: CASILPTGSGANVLTF.

This clonotype has ten or more counts. J is TRBJ2-7 and V is TRBV27, with D possibly TRBD2 on 5 matching bases. The CDR3 spans 17 residues. In germline, CDR1 is MNHEY, CDR2 SMNVEV (reference sequence). The V end lost 1 base, the J end lost 0 bases, and 16 bases lay between the germline ends. The chain's CDR3 is CASSLYWSGLSSYEQYF. The CDR3 DNA follows: TGTGCCAGCAGTTTATACTGGAGCGGCCTGAGCTCCTACGAGCAGTACTTC.

The chain links TRBV11-2 to TRBJ2-1; 12 bases match TRBD1. The CDR3 extends over 15 amino acids. In germline, CDR1 is SGHAT, CDR2 FQNNGV. V shed 2 bases, J shed 10 bases, and the junction held 6 bases outside the gene matches. As DNA, the CDR3 is TGTGCCAGCAGCTTAAAGGGACAGGGGGCGGAAGAGCAGTTCTTC. It yields the protein CASSLKGQGAEEQFF.

This clonotype was picked up a small number of times. The chain employs TRBV5-1 and TRBJ1-2, with a weak D call TRBD1 (5 bases). This CDR3 has 14 residues. The germline V gene encodes CDR1 SGHRS and CDR2 YFSETQ. V was shortened by 4 bases and J by 0 bases, with 10 bases between the two germline ends. CDR3: CASSNPTANYGYTF. The DNA for the CDR3 is TGCGCCAGCAGCAACCCGACAGCTAACTATGGCTACACCTTC.

In this sample, this clonotype turned up a few times. The gene calls are TRBV14 and TRBJ2-1, with a weak D call TRBD2 (6 bases). With 4 bases removed from V and 14 bases from J, the gap between germline ends came to 21 bases. This CDR3 has 14 residues. Germline V lookup: CDR1 SGHDN, CDR2 FVKESK. The CDR3: CASSPILRRDSKFF. The CDR3 region has the DNA TGTGCCAGCAGCCCTATTCTCAGGCGGGACTCTAAGTTCTTC.

The genes are TRBV5-6 and TRBJ2-2; D call uncertain. The CDR3 has 14 amino acids. Germline CDR1 and CDR2: SGHDT and YYEEEE. Trimming took 0 bases from V and 5 from J, leaving 8 bases between them. CDR3 residues: CASSLALKTGELFF. CDR3 bases: TGTGCCAGCAGCTTGGCCTTAAAGACCGGGGAGCTGTTTTTT.

This CDR3 is CASSGLADFYNEQFF. CDR3 DNA sequence: TGTGCCAGCAGTGGACTAGCGGACTTCTACAATGAGCAGTTCTTC. This chain uses TRBV28 with TRBJ2-1; 10 bases are a match to TRBD2. V shed 5 bases, J shed 3 bases, and the junction held 4 bases outside the gene matches. The CDR3 runs 15 residues. The germline CDR1 and CDR2 sequences are MDHEN and SYDVKM.

This clonotype was found many times. CDR3 in DNA: TGCAGTGCTCGAGTTGACAGGGGGCCCGCGAACACCGGGGAGCTGTTTTTT. Translating it yields CSARVDRGPANTGELFF. V gene TRBV20-1 combines with J gene TRBJ2-2; 10 bases map to TRBD1. Trimming removed 5 bases from V and 0 bases from J; junction bases left unmatched: 9. Germline assignment: CDR1 DFQATT and CDR2 SNEGSKA (reference sequence). The length of the CDR3 is 17 residues.

V is TRBV28 and J is TRBJ1-1; 7 nucleotides agree with TRBD1. Losses at the gene ends were 5 bases for V and 1 base for J; bases not matched to a gene: 4. Looked up from germline, CDR1 is MDHEN and CDR2 is SYDVKM. The CDR3 is made up of 14 amino acids. The CDR3 DNA reads as TGTGCCAGCAGTAGGGACAGCCAGAACACTGAAGCTTTCTTT. This encodes CASSRDSQNTEAFF.

This clonotype was found many times. V usage is TRBV20-1 and J usage is TRBJ2-5; D may be TRBD1 (6 bases). Deletions cut 6 bases from V and 2 bases from J, with 22 bases between. The CDR3 sequence is 16 residues long. The germline gives CDR1 DFQATT, CDR2 SNEGSKA (reference sequence). The CDR3 sequence: CSAKPGVGGLQETQYF. DNA for the CDR3: TGCAGTGCCAAGCCGGGTGTTGGGGGCCTACAAGAGACCCAGTACTTC.